The rows below give T cell receptor beta chains drawn from one sample of a study of regulatory T cells in long-lasting Graves disease. TCRdb re-analysed the multiplex PCR reads in MiXCR, keeping a single row per CDR3 protein. This sample carries approximately 400,000 distinct CDR3 sequences, roughly a quarter of them seen once, and the ten largest clones take about 27%. The source was peripheral blood mononuclear cells (PBMCs), collected when the disease was refractory, from a patient treated with antithyroid drugs. These receptors originate from a female donor with Graves disease. Both conserved end residues are part of each CDR3. D genes are given only for firm matches. Clone size is not always given. Where it is, it says once, few, many or a class for expanded clones.

v_gene	d_gene	abundance	j_gene	CDR3aa	CDR3nt
TRBV6-5	.	.	TRBJ2-2	CASSSGGVWTGELFF	TGTGCCAGCAGTTCGGGCGGGGTCTGGACCGGGGAGCTGTTTTTT
TRBV5-6	TRBD2	once	TRBJ2-3	CASSLGPAGLNTDTQYF	TGTGCCAGCAGCTTGGGTCCAGCGGGGCTAAACACAGATACGCAGTATTTT
TRBV10-3	TRBD1	few	TRBJ1-1	CAIGNRGLNTEAFF	TGTGCCATCGGAAACAGGGGGCTGAACACTGAAGCTTTCTTT
TRBV18	.	.	TRBJ1-2	CASSPAQDYGYTF	TGTGCCAGCTCACCGGCGCAGGACTATGGCTACACCTTC
TRBV29-1	.	.	TRBJ1-2	CSVAPAVDNYGYTF	TGCAGCGTGGCCCCGGCGGTGGACAACTATGGCTACACCTTC
TRBV9	.	.	TRBJ1-4	CASSAHSFQDEKLFF	TGTGCCAGCAGCGCCCATTCCTTCCAGGACGAAAAACTGTTTTTT
TRBV24-1	.	.	TRBJ2-2	CATSDPGGNTGELSF	TGTGCCACCAGTGATCCCGGAGGGAACACCGGGGAGCTGTCTTTT
TRBV6-1	.	.	TRBJ2-7	CASSADSLSSYEQYF	TGTGCCAGCAGCGCCGACAGCCTAAGCTCCTACGAGCAGTACTTC
TRBV12-3/TRBV12-4	TRBD2	.	TRBJ2-2	CASILRLAGTTGELFF	TGTGCCAGCATTTTAAGACTAGCGGGCACCACCGGGGAGCTGTTTTTT
TRBV2	.	many	TRBJ1-5	CASTGGEDQPQHF	TGTGCCAGCACCGGGGGCGAAGATCAGCCCCAGCATTTT
TRBV11-2	.	.	TRBJ2-7	CASSPSVLAGEQYF	TGTGCCAGCAGCCCTTCGGTTTTAGCAGGCGAGCAGTACTTC
TRBV6-2/TRBV6-3	.	many	TRBJ1-1	CASSYTHGEAFF	TGTGCCAGCAGTTACACCCATGGGGAAGCTTTCTTT
TRBV12-3/TRBV12-4	.	.	TRBJ1-2	CASSFAHNYGYTF	TGTGCCAGCAGTTTTGCTCATAACTATGGCTACACCTTC
TRBV12-3/TRBV12-4	TRBD2	.	TRBJ2-7	CASSFSGGGSHEQYF	TGTGCCAGCAGTTTTTCGGGCGGGGGTTCGCACGAGCAGTACTTC
TRBV20-1	TRBD1	.	TRBJ2-7	CSARGTPSQGARYEQYF	TGCAGTGCTAGAGGGACACCATCACAGGGGGCGAGGTACGAGCAGTACTTC
TRBV6-1	.	few	TRBJ1-1	CASSEERGFEAFF	TGTGCCAGCAGTGAAGAACGAGGATTTGAAGCTTTCTTT
TRBV6-5	.	.	TRBJ1-2	CASSYSRSALPYGYTF	TGTGCCAGCAGTTACTCGAGGAGCGCCCTCCCCTATGGCTACACCTTC
TRBV7-9	.	.	TRBJ1-4	CASSFVGTHEKLFF	TGTGCCAGCAGCTTCGTCGGGACACATGAAAAACTGTTTTTT
TRBV29-1	TRBD1	.	TRBJ2-5	CSVATGDEGETQYF	TGCAGCGTTGCGACAGGGGATGAAGGGGAGACCCAGTACTTC
TRBV6-1	.	.	TRBJ2-7	CASSLIYTSYEQYF	TGTGCCAGCAGTCTCATATACACCTCCTACGAGCAGTACTTC
TRBV5-1	.	.	TRBJ2-5	CASSLEGFEETQYF	TGCGCCAGCAGCTTGGAAGGGTTCGAGGAGACCCAGTACTTC
TRBV15	.	.	TRBJ1-6	CATSRDRNIPGGSPLHF	TGTGCCACCAGCAGAGATCGTAATATACCGGGGGGTTCACCCCTCCACTTT
TRBV3-1	.	many	TRBJ1-2	CASSPNRYYGYTF	TGTGCCAGCAGCCCAAACAGATACTATGGCTACACCTTC
TRBV9	.	.	TRBJ1-1	CASSVTLWGGTEAFF	TGTGCCAGCAGCGTAACTCTTTGGGGGGGCACTGAAGCTTTCTTT
TRBV7-9	TRBD2	many	TRBJ2-5	CASSLPLSGSGTQYF	TGTGCCAGCAGCTTGCCCCTTAGCGGGAGCGGGACCCAGTACTTC
TRBV20-1	.	.	TRBJ1-6	CSARTLMASPLHF	TGCAGTGCTAGGACACTCATGGCCTCACCCCTCCACTTT
TRBV12-5	TRBD1	many	TRBJ1-1	CASGQIRQGFSTEAFF	TGTGCTAGTGGCCAGATAAGACAGGGATTTTCCACTGAAGCTTTCTTT